The clone carrying this TCR beta chain has more than one count but fewer than ten. Its target is not known. This sample is part of a study of human T cells and chemical hapten exposure. General study points: Controls had significantly fewer large CDR3 similarity clusters than were formed by expanded TCRs.

Trimming took 11 bases from V and 3 from J, leaving 10 bases between them. CDR3 length equals 12 residues. Germline V gene data show CDR1 as SNHLY and CDR2 as FYNNEI. Sample time point: pre-sensitization, week 0. Treatment denoted: therapeutic diphenylcyclopropenone sensitization with weekly scalp DPC. How the authors handled the data: A typical sample had roughly 96,000 TCRs, with about 23,224 to 690,600 overall. A single record per CDR3 protein comes from TCRdb applying MiXCR to the RACE reads. In this record, the V and J calls reflect TCRdb's handling and not the investigators' own analysis. The sample lists 87,000 or so distinct CDR3 sequences; approximately 9.9% were seen once.

V gene TRBV2 combines with J gene TRBJ1-4, with D possibly being TRBD1 (5 bases). The source material was whole blood, sampled in connection with sensitization to the hapten diphenylcyclopropenone (DPC). This TCR was sampled from a woman aged 35 to 49 with alopecia areata. Some clones in this sample may be carry-over from other donors' samples. CDR3 DNA sequence: TGTGCCGGGGGGAGATCTAATGAAAAACTGTTTTTT. Translation: CAGGRSNEKLFF.